A selection of T cell receptor beta chains follows, all from one sample in a study of long-term antiretroviral therapy in people with HIV. Measured with immunoSEQ multiplex PCR; TCRdb has only the in-frame clones, and not every one. Found here are approximately 27,000 clones, around 90% of them singletons; the top ten hold over 4%. The input for sequencing was unsorted PBMCs, taken roughly 5 years after starting antiretroviral therapy. The receptor source for this set is a middle-aged woman with HIV. Each CDR3 is given with its conserved first and last residue. Each record gives: CDR3 length, J gene, V gene, clone size, CDR3 protein. Size values are once, few and many counts, or a class for expanded clones, and some rows have none.

15 TRBJ2-7 TRBV4-2 . CASSQFGGAEGEQYF
12 TRBJ2-7 TRBV6-5 . CASRTADYEQYF
13 TRBJ1-1 TRBV6-6 . CASSYGGDTEAFF
13 TRBJ1-1 TRBV2 . CASSGTGFTEAFF
14 TRBJ2-7 TRBV5-6 . CASSEPRGGKIQYF
15 TRBJ2-1 TRBV29-1 few CSVQTGTGGYNEQFF
16 TRBJ2-5 TRBV5-1 . CASSPGGGRGMETQYF
20 TRBJ1-2 TRBV15 . CATSRGFGAGKTPLSDGYTF
12 TRBJ1-6 TRBV19 . CASSKRPSPLHF
12 TRBJ2-7 TRBV5-1 . CASSLAGNEQYF
16 TRBJ1-3 TRBV21-1 . CASSRVGPVSGNTIYF
15 TRBJ2-3 TRBV7-6 . CASSLTSGSTDTQYF
14 TRBJ1-3 TRBV19 . CASTGGESGNTIYF
14 TRBJ2-7 TRBV4-1 . CASSLGTGAYEQYF
12 TRBJ2-7 TRBV6-5 . CASRATSYEQYF
11 TRBJ2-3 TRBV6-5 . CASRTRDTQYF
15 TRBJ2-4 TRBV10-3 . CAISEQGNAKNIQYF
13 TRBJ2-7 TRBV5-6 . CASSPGNSYEQYF